One T cell receptor (beta chain) is described in this entry. Its target is unknown. General study points: Tumor memory CD4+ T cell TCR gene usage clustered with blood and lymph node memory CD4+ cells and lymph node naive CD4+ cells.

Constant-region reverse primers amplified full-length variable regions, followed by semi-nested Nested Universal Primer A PCR. MiXCR was run by TCRdb on the 5' RACE reads, yielding one entry per CDR3 protein. The sample yields fewer than 40,000 distinct CDR3 sequences, roughly a quarter seen once. CDR1 is MNHNS and CDR2 is SASEGT in the germline V gene. The V gene lost 5 bases and the J gene lost 7 bases, with 15 bases spanning the gap. This CDR3 comprises 14 residues. The source of this sequence is a female donor with breast cancer. The specimen was memory CD4+ T cells sorted from blood. The subset is: memory CD4+ T cells, CD4+CD45RO+CD25-. The gene calls are TRBV6-1 and TRBJ2-4; a weak D match, TRBD1 (5 bases). The CDR3 sequence: CASSPRQNLNIQYF. The DNA of the CDR3 is TGTGCCAGCAGTCCCCGACAGAACCTGAACATTCAGTACTTC.